This T cell receptor beta chain was found in a study of cytomegalovirus exposure and HLA in healthy donors. Whole-study results and caveats: TCR beta chains associated with HLA were, in a later analysis, more clonally expanded than equally common others.

With regard to this clone: Its target is not known.

Primers for the PCR totalled 60 Vbeta and 13 Jbeta. TCRdb keeps only in-frame clones here, not all; method: immunoSEQ multiplex PCR. This sample has about 210,000 clones, with roughly 82% found just once. The CDR3 sequence is 14 residues long. CDR1 and CDR2 from the germline V gene are GTSNPN and SVGIG (reference sequence). After removal of 3 bases from V and 3 bases from J, the junction contained 6 bases not matched to a gene. This chain uses TRBV30 with TRBJ2-7; TRBD2 matches at 9 bases. The material sequenced was PBMCs. This TCR derives from a man in his forties in good health and CMV-seropositive. CDR3 DNA: TGTGCCTGGAGCGGCGGCGGGGGGGGCTACGAGCAGTACGTC. Protein: CAWSGGGGGYEQYV.